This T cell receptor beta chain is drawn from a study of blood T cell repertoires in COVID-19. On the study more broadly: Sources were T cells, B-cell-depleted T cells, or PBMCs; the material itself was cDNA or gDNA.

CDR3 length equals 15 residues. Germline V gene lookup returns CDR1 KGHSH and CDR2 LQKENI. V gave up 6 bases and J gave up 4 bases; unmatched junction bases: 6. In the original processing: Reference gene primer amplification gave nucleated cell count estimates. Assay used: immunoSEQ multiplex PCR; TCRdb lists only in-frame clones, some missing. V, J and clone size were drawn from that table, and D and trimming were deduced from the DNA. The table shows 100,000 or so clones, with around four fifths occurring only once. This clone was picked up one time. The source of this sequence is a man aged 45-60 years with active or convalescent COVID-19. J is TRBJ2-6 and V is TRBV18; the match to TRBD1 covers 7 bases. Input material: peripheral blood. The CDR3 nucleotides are TGTGCCAGCTCCCTTGGACAGGCGGGGGCCAACGTCCTGACTTTC. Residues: CASSLGQAGANVLTF.